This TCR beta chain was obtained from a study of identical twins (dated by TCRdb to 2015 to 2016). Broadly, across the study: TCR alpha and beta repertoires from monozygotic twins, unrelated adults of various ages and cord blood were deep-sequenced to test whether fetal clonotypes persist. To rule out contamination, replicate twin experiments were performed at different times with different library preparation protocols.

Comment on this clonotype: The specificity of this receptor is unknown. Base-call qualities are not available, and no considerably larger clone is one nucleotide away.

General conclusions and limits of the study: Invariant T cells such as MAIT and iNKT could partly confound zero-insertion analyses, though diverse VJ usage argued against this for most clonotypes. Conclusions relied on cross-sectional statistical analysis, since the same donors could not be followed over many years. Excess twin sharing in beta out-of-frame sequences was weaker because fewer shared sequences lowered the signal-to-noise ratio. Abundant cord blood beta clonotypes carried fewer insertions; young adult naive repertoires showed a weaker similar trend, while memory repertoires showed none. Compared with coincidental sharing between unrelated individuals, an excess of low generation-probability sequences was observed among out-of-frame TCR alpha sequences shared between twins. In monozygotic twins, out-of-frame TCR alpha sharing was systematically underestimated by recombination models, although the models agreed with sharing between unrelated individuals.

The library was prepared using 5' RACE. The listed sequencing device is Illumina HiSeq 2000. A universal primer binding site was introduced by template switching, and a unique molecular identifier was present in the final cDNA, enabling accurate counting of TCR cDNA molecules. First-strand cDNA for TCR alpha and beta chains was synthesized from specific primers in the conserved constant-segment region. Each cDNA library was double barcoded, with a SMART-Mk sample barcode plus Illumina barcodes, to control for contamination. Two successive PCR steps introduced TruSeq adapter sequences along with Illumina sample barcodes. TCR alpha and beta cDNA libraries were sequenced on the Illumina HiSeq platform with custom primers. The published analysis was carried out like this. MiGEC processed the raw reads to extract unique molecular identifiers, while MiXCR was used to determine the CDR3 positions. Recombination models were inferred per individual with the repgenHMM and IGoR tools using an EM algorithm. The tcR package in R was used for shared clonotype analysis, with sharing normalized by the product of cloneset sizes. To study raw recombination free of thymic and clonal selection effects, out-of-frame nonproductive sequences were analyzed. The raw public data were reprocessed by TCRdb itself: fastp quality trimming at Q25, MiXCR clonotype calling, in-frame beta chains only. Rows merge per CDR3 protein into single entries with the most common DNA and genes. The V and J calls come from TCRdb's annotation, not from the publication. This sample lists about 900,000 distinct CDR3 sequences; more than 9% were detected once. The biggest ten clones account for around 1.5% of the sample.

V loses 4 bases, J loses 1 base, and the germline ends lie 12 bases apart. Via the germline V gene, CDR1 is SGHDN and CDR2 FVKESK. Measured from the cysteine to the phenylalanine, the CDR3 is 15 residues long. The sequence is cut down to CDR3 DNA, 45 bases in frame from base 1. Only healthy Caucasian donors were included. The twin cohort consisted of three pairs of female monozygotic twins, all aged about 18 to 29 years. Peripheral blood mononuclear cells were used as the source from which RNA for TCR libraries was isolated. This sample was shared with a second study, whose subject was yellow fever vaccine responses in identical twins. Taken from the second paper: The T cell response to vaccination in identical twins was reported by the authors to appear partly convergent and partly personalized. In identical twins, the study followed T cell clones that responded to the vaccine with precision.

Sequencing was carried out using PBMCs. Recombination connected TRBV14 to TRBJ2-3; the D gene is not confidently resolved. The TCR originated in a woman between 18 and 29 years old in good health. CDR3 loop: CASSPRVPRTDTQYF. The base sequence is TGTGCCAGCAGCCCAAGAGTACCGCGCACAGATACGCAGTATTTT. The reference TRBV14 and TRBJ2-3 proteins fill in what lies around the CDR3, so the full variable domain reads EAGVTQFPSHSVIEKGQTVTLRCDPISGHDNLYWYRRVMGKEIKFLLHFVKESKQDESGMPNNRFLAERTGGTYSTLKVQPAELEDSGVYFCASSPRVPRTDTQYFGPGTRLTVL.